The 16 T cell receptor beta chains in this list originate from one sample, sequenced in a study of cytotoxic CD8 clonotypes in ibrutinib-treated CLL listed by TCRdb under 2021. The protocol used for the library was the immunoSEQ multiplex PCR assay. TCRdb mirrors the immuneACCESS table, restricted to in-frame sequences. Some clones are absent from its copies; in checked studies, under half trace to an unresolved V gene, and the reason for the others is unknown. The sample table holds around 150,000 clones, of which 80% were seen once. Of the sample, less than 8.5% is held by the ten largest clones. Sequences were derived from PBMCs, sampled after 36 months of ibrutinib treatment. These receptors were obtained from a human donor with chronic lymphocytic leukemia.

V is TRBV4-1 and J is TRBJ2-3; 11 bases agree with TRBD2. The CDR3 runs 17 residues. The germline CDR1 and CDR2 sequences are MGHRA and YSYEKL. After removal of 3 bases from V and 1 base from J, the junction contained 6 bases not matched to a gene. The CDR3 nucleotides are TGCGCCAGCAGCCAGACGCCGGGACTAGCGGGCACAGATACGCAGTATTTT. This sequence encodes CASSQTPGLAGTDTQYF.

The chain uses TRBV7-6 and TRBJ2-5; TRBD2 is a possible D gene (6 bases). CDR1 SGHVS and CDR2 FNYEAQ come from the germline V gene. The CDR3 consists of 13 residues. V was shortened by 3 bases and J by 5 bases, with 10 bases between the two germline ends. The CDR3 region has the DNA TGTGCCAGCAGCTTCGGGAGTAGGGAGACCCAGTACTTC. This translates into CASSFGSRETQYF.

The genes are TRBV6-5 and TRBJ2-7; D call uncertain. The germline V gene has CDR1 MNHEY and CDR2 SVGAGI. Trimming removed 4 bases from V and 5 bases from J, with 6 bases in between. The length of the CDR3 is 11 residues. The CDR3 nucleotides are TGTGCCAGCAGTTCCGAGGACGAGCAGTACTTC. It yields the protein CASSSEDEQYF.

This clone has only a few counts. The chain is built from TRBV4-1 and TRBJ2-1; 7 positions agree with TRBD2. The germline gives CDR1 MGHRA, CDR2 YSYEKL. This CDR3 contains 15 residues. The ends lost 1 base at V and 6 bases at J; junction bases unmatched: 6. Here the CDR3 DNA reads TGCGCCAGCAGCCAAGGGCGGGAGCTGTTCAATGAGCAGTTCTTC. This codes for CASSQGRELFNEQFF.

This chain joins TRBV6-4 and TRBJ2-1; TRBD2 matches at 8 bases. V gave up 3 bases and J gave up 7 bases; unmatched junction bases: 11. CDR3 size: 16 residues. Germline assignment: CDR1 MRHNA and CDR2 SNTAGT. The DNA for the CDR3 is TGTGCCAGCAGTGATATTAGCGGGACTCCGGGGAATGAGCAGTTCTTC. Amino acid sequence: CASSDISGTPGNEQFF.

The rearrangement uses TRBV5-1 and TRBJ2-6, with a tentative D call TRBD1 (6 bases). This CDR3 is 16 amino acids long. CDR1 is SGHRS, CDR2 YFSETQ, per germline. Trimming cost V 4 bases and J 0 bases, with 11 bases left between them. The CDR3 here is CASSPGQTSGANVLTF. CDR3 in DNA: TGCGCCAGCAGCCCCGGACAGACCTCTGGGGCCAACGTCCTGACTTTC.

This clone was seen a few times. This chain joins TRBV30 and TRBJ1-1, with D unresolved. The CDR3 sequence is 14 residues long. From germline, CDR1 is GTSNPN and CDR2 SVGIG (reference sequence). Between the trimmed V and J ends, which lost 1 base and 1 base, there was a span of 10 bases. CDR3 sequence (DNA): TGTGCCTGGAGTGCATACAGACCGAACACTGAAGCTTTCTTT. It codes for CAWSAYRPNTEAFF.

The chain combines TRBV4-1 with TRBJ2-1, with D hard to call. The CDR3 is 16 residues long. Between the trimmed V and J ends, which lost 0 bases and 2 bases, there was a span of 11 bases. Germline-derived CDR1 and CDR2 are MGHRA and YSYEKL. CDR3 sequence reads: CASSQDRSQPYNEQFF. The DNA of the CDR3 is TGCGCCAGCAGCCAAGATAGATCACAGCCCTACAATGAGCAGTTCTTC.

This clone was recorded at least ten times. The chain has TRBV10-3 and TRBJ2-7; 13 bases agree with TRBD2. J lost 7 bases, V lost 11 bases, and 5 bases had no gene match. Germline-derived CDR1 and CDR2 are ENHRY and SYGVKD. The CDR3 covers 12 residues. The CDR3 protein is CAVGLAGEEQYF. The CDR3 DNA reads TGTGCCGTCGGACTAGCGGGGGAAGAGCAGTACTTC.

The gene calls are TRBV6-1 and TRBJ2-7; possible D gene TRBD2, 6 bases. The CDR3 has 15 amino acids. With 6 bases removed from V and 2 bases from J, the gap between germline ends came to 17 bases. Germline loops: CDR1 MNHNS, CDR2 SASEGT. In nucleotides, the CDR3 is TGTGCCAGCAGCCGCGGGACCGGGAGTACCTACGAGCAGTACTTC. It is translated as CASSRGTGSTYEQYF.

The CDR3 loop is CASSRGQGYEQYF. The CDR3 DNA reads as TGCGCCAGCAGCCGAGGACAGGGCTACGAGCAGTACTTC. This chain joins TRBV4-1 and TRBJ2-7; 8 bases are a match to TRBD1. CDR3 length equals 13 residues. In germline, CDR1 is MGHRA, CDR2 YSYEKL. Trimming cost V 4 bases and J 3 bases; bases outside gene matches: 2.

This chain uses TRBV15 with TRBJ2-7; D remains ambiguous. This CDR3 is 11 amino acids long. Trimming took 10 bases from V and 7 from J, leaving 14 bases between them. Germline V gene sequence: CDR1 LNHNV, CDR2 YYDKDF (reference sequence). The CDR3 loop reads CASEFGGEQYF. The CDR3 DNA is TGTGCCAGTGAGTTTGGTGGGGAGCAGTACTTC.

V is TRBV30 and J is TRBJ1-3, with no clear D. Germline V gives CDR1 GTSNPN, CDR2 SVGIG (reference sequence). This CDR3 comprises 12 residues. The germline V and J ends were trimmed by 3 bases and 3 bases, with 6 bases remaining between them. The CDR3 coding sequence is TGTGCCTGGAGCCCCAGTGGAAACACCATATATTTT. Amino acid sequence: CAWSPSGNTIYF.

The chain has TRBV5-6 and TRBJ1-2; D is undetermined. The CDR3 contains 13 residues. Germline V gene data show CDR1 as SGHDT and CDR2 as YYEEEE. Trimming pared 0 bases from V and 3 bases from J, leaving 6 bases between. The CDR3 here is CASSLGRDYGYTF. The CDR3, as DNA: TGTGCCAGCAGCTTGGGGAGGGACTATGGCTACACCTTC. Looking up the rest from reference TRBV5-6 and TRBJ1-2 gives the full variable domain: DAGVTQSPTHLIKTRGQQVTLRCSPKSGHDTVSWYQQALGQGPQFIFQYYEEEERQRGNFPDRFSGHQFPNYSSELNVNALLLGDSALYLCASSLGRDYGYTFGSGTRLTVV.

This clone was seen more than once but under ten times. The rearrangement uses TRBV29-1 and TRBJ2-1, with D perhaps matching TRBD1 (5 bases). The germline CDR1 and CDR2 sequences are SQVTM and ANQGSEA. The CDR3 runs to 13 residues. Trimming removed 7 bases at V and 5 bases at J, with 15 bases between. Written as DNA, the CDR3 is TGCAGCGGGGATTTGGACAACCACAATGAGCAGTTCTTC. It encodes CSGDLDNHNEQFF.

The chain is built from TRBV9 and TRBJ2-1; D is unresolved. Trimming pared 3 bases from V and 0 bases from J, leaving 10 bases between. CDR1 is SGDLS and CDR2 is YYNGEE in the germline V gene. This CDR3 is 15 amino acids long. The CDR3 region is CASSASLSSYNEQFF. In DNA form, the CDR3 reads TGTGCCAGCAGCGCTTCCCTCAGCTCCTACAATGAGCAGTTCTTC.